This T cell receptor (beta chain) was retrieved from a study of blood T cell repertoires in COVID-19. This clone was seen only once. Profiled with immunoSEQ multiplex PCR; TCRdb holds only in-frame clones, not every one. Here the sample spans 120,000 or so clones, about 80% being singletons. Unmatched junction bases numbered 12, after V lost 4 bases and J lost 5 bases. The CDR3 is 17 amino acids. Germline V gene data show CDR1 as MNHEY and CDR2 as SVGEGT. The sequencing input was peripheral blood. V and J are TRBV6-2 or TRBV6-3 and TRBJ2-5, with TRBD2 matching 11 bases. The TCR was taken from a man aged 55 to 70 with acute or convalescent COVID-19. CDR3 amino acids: CASSFLLAGVPWETQYF. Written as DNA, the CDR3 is TGTGCCAGCAGTTTCCTACTAGCGGGAGTGCCATGGGAGACCCAGTACTTC.